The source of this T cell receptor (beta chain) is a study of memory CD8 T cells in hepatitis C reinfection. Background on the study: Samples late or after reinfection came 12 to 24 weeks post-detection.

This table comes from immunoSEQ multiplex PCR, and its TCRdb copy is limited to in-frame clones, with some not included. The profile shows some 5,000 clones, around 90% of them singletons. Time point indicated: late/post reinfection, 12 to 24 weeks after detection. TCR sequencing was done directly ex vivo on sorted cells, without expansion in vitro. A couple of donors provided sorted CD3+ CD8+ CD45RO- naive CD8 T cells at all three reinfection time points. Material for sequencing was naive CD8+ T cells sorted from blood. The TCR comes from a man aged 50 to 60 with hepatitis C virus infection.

The CDR3 nucleotides are TGTGCCAGCAGTTATCATGGGGCGGAGGGCTACACCTTC. It is translated as CASSYHGAEGYTF. The chain has TRBV6-5 and TRBJ1-2, with a weak D call TRBD1 (5 bases). V was clipped by 3 bases and J by 8 bases, with 13 bases between them. The CDR3 spans 13 residues. CDR1 MNHEY and CDR2 SVGAGI come from the germline V gene.